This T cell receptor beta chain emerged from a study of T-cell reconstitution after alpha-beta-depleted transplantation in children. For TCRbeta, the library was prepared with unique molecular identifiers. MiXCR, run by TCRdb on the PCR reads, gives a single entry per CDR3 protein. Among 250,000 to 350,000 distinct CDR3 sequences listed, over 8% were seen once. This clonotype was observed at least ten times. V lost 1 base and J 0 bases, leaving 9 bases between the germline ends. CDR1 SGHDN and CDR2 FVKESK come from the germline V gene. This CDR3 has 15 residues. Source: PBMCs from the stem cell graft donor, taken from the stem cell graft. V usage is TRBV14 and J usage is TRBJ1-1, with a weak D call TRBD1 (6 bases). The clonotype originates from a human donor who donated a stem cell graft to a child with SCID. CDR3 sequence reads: CASSQVRQVNTEAFF. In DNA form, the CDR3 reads TGTGCCAGCAGCCAAGTTCGACAGGTGAACACTGAAGCTTTCTTT.